This T cell receptor (beta chain) was retrieved from a study of T cell repertoires in cytomegalovirus infection. The overall study: Recently identified HLA-C-restricted CMV epitopes were among the peptides used. Evidence of both CMV infection and a matching HLA type came from public TCR beta signatures.

TCRdb independently ran MiXCR on the reads; one entry per CDR3 protein. Of 900,000 to 950,000 distinct CDR3 sequences in the sample, under 40% were seen once. This clonotype was found a few times. The antigen is unknown. General observations from the study: What dominated the ex vivo response were HLA-C-restricted CMV-specific TCR beta clonotypes.

Germline V lookup: CDR1 SGHRS, CDR2 YFSETQ. V lost 0 bases to trimming and J lost 3 bases, with 13 bases between them. This CDR3 comprises 15 residues. The TCR originated in a human donor in good health (CMV status not recorded). Some clones in this sample may be carry-over from other donors' samples. J is TRBJ2-7 and V is TRBV5-1, with D maybe TRBD2 (5 bases). Sequencing used cultured CD8+ T cells from PBMCs, obtained from culture after CMV antigen stimulation. DNA of the CDR3: TGCGCCAGCAGCTTGGTAGGAGGCGGAGGCTACGAGCAGTACTTC. This encodes CASSLVGGGGYEQYF.